This T cell receptor (beta chain) comes out of a study of blood T cell repertoires in COVID-19. Study-wide background: From T cells, B-cell-depleted T cells, or PBMCs came the material, which was cDNA or gDNA.

The CDR3 sequence is 16 residues long. V was cut by 1 base and J by 9 bases, with 16 bases left in between. Per the germline V gene, CDR1 is SGHTA and CDR2 is FQGNSA. Original processing methods: For nucleated cells, counts were estimated from reference gene primer amplification. Using immunoSEQ multiplex PCR, the repertoire was profiled, and TCRdb retains in-frame clones only, with some absent. The D gene and trimming were derived from the DNA, and the V and J assignments and clone size from that table. This sample carries under 250,000 clones, roughly 86% of them seen once, and the ten largest clones take under 4.5%.

The sequencing sample was made of peripheral blood. The gene calls are TRBV7-2 and TRBJ1-6, with TRBD1 as a possible D gene (6 bases). The TCR sequence derives from a man aged 50 to 60 with acute or convalescent COVID-19. CDR3 DNA: TGTGCCAGCAGCTTAGATTCGGGGGGCGGCGGTTCACCCCTCCACTTT. As protein: CASSLDSGGGGSPLHF.